The T cell receptor beta chain described here comes from a study of blood T cell repertoires in COVID-19. Looking at the study overall: The samples span acute and convalescent COVID-19 from the United States, Italy and Spain. Sources were T cells, B-cell-depleted T cells, or PBMCs; the material itself was cDNA or gDNA.

Authors' data handling: How many nucleated cells were present was estimated from reference gene primer amplification. Sequencing was performed with immunoSEQ multiplex PCR; in TCRdb, only in-frame clones are kept and a portion is missing. That table supplies the V and J calls and clone size; D and trimming were determined from the DNA. This sample has about 180,000 clones; around 83% occur once, and the top ten carry approximately 1.4%. Germline CDR1 SGHRS, CDR2 YFSETQ. With V trimmed by 4 bases and J by 5 bases, 11 bases remained unmatched. CDR3 size: 15 residues. The receptor was derived from a human donor in a cohort sampled during active COVID-19. Sequenced material: peripheral blood. The chain employs TRBV5-1 and TRBJ2-7, with 8 nucleotides matching TRBD1. CDR3 in amino acids: CASSLEDRDGNEQYF. As DNA, the CDR3 is TGCGCCAGCAGCCTAGAGGACAGGGACGGGAACGAGCAGTACTTC.